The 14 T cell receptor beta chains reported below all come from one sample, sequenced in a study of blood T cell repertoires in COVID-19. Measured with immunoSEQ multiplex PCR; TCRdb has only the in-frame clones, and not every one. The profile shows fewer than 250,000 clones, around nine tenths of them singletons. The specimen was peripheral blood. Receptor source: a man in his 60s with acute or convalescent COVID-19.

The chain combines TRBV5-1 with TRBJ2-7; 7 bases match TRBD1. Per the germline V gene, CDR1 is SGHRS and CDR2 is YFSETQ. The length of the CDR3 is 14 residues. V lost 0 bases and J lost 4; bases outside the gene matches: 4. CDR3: CASSLDGRGYEQYF. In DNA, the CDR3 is TGCGCCAGCAGCTTGGATGGCAGGGGGTACGAGCAGTACTTC.

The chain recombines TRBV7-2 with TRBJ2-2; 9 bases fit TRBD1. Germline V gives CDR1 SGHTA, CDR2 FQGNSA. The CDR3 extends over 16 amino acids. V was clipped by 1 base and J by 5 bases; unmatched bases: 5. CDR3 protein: CASSLGGTGHTGELFF. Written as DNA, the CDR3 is TGTGCCAGCAGCTTAGGGGGGACAGGGCATACCGGGGAGCTGTTTTTT.

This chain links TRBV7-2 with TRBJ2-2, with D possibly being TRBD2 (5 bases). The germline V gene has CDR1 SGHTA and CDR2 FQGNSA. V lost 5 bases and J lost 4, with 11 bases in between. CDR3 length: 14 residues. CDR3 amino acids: CASSPPSGTGELFF. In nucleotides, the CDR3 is TGTGCCAGCAGCCCCCCCAGCGGCACCGGGGAGCTGTTTTTT.

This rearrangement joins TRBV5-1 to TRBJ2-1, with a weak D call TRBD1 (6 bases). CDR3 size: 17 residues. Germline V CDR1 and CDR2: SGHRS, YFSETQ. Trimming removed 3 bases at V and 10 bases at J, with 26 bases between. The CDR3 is CASSSVSRGHPPEEQFF. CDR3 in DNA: TGCGCCAGCAGCTCTGTCAGCAGGGGCCACCCCCCGGAAGAGCAGTTCTTC.

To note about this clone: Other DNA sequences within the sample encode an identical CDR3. CDR3 protein: CASSQGGGGQPQHF. DNA for the CDR3: TGTGCCAGCAGCCAAGGAGGGGGTGGTCAGCCCCAGCATTTT. The rearrangement links TRBV3-1 (or the pseudogene TRBV3-2) to TRBJ1-5; a possible D gene is TRBD1 (6 bases). The CDR3 runs 14 residues. Per germline, CDR1 LGHDT and CDR2 YNNKEL (reference sequence). Trimming cost V 1 base and J 6 bases, with 10 bases left between them.

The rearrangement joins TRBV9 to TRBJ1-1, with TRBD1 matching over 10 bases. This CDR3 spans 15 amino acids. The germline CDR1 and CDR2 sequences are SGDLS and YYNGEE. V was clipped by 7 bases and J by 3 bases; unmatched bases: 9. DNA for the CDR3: TGTGCCAGCTCCAGACAGGGGGCGGTGGACACTGAAGCTTTCTTT. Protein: CASSRQGAVDTEAFF. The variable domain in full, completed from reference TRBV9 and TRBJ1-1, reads DSGVTQTPKHLITATGQRVTLRCSPRSGDLSVYWYQQSLDQGLQFLIQYYNGEERAKGNILERFSAQQFPDLHSELNLSSLELGDSALYFCASSRQGAVDTEAFFGQGTRLTVV.

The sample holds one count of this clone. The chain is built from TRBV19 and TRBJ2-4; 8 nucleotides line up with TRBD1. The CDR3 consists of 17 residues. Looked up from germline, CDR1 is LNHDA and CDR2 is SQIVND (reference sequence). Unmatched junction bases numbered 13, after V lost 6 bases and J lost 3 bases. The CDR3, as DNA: TGTGCCAGTAGCCGCGATGCCACAGGGGGAGGCAAAAACATTCAGTACTTC. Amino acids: CASSRDATGGGKNIQYF.

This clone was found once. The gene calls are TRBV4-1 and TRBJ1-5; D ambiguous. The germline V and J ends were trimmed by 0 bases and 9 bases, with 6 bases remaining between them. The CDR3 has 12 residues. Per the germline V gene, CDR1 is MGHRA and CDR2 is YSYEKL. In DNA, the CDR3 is TGCGCCAGCAGCCAAGATCGGGGGCCCCAGCATTTT. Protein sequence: CASSQDRGPQHF.

CDR3 DNA: TGTGCCAGCAGCCAAAGGGGTGGAGATACGCAGTATTTT. This sequence encodes CASSQRGGDTQYF. The chain employs TRBV11-3 and TRBJ2-3; TRBD1 might be the D (5 bases). The CDR3 is made up of 13 amino acids. The germline V and J ends were trimmed by 5 bases and 5 bases, with 11 bases remaining between them. The V gene's germline CDR1 is SGHNT and CDR2 YENEEA. Supplemented by reference TRBV11-3 and TRBJ2-3, the full variable domain reads EAGVVQSPRYKIIEKKQPVAFWCNPISGHNTLYWYLQNLGQGPELLIRYENEEAVDDSQLPKDRFSAERLKGVDSTLKIQPAELGDSAVYLCASSQRGGDTQYFGPGTRLTVL.

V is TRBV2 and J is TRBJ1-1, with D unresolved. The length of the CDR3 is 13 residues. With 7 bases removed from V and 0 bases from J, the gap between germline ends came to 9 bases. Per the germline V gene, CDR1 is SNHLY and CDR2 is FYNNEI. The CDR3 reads CASIRVMNTEAFF. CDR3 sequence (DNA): TGTGCCAGCATCCGAGTTATGAACACTGAAGCTTTCTTT.

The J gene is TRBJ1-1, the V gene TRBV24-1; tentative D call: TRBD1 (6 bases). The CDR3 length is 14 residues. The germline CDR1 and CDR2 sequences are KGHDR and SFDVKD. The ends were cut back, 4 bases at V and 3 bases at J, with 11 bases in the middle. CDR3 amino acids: CATSDPEGDTEAFF. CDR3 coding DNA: TGTGCCACCAGTGACCCTGAGGGGGACACTGAAGCTTTCTTT.

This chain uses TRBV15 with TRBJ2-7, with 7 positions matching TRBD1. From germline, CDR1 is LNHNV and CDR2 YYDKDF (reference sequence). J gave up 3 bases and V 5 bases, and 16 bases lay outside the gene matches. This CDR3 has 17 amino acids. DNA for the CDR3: TGTGCCACCAGCTCAGGCGCAGTCAGGGGGTTAAGCTACGAGCAGTACTTC. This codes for CATSSGAVRGLSYEQYF.

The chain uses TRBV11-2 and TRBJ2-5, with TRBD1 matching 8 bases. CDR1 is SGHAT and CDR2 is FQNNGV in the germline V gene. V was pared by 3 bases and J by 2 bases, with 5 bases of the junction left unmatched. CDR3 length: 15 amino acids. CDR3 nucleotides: TGTGCCAGCAGCTTCCCAACAGGGGGACAAGAGACCCAGTACTTC. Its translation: CASSFPTGGQETQYF.

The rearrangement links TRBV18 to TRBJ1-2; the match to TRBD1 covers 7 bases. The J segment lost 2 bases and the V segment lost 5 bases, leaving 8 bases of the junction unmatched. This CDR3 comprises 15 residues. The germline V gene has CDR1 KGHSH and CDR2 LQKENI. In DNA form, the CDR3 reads TGTGCCAGCTCATCTGACAGGGCAACCAACTATGGCTACACCTTC. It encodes CASSSDRATNYGYTF.